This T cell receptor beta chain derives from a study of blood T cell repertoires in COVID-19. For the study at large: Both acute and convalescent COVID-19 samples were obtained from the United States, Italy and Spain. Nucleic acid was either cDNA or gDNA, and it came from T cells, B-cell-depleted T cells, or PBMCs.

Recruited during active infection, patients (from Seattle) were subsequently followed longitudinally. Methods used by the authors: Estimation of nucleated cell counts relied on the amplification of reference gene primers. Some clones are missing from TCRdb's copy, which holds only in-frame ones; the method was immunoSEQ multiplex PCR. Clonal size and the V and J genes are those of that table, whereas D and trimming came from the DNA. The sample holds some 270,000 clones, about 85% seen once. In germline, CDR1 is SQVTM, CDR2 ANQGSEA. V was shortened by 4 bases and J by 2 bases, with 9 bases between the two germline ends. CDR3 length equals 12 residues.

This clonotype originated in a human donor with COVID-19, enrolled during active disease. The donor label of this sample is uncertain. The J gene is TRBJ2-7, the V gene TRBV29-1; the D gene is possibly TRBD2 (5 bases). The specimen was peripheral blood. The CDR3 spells CSVGETTYEQYF. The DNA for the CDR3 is TGCAGCGTTGGGGAGACCACCTACGAGCAGTACTTC.